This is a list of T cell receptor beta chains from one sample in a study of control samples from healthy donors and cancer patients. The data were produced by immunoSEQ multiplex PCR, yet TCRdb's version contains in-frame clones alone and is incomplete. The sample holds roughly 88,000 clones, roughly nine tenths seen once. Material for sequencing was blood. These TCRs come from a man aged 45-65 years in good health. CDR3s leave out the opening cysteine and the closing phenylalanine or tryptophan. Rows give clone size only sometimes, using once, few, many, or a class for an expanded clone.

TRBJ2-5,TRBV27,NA,ASSFASGGGETQY
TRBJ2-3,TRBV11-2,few,ASSLAGDPSTDTQY
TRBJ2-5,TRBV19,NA,ASSPGQDGKTQY
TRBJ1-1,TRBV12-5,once,ASGLAQNTEAF
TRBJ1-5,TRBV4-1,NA,ASSQGRGNRNQPQH
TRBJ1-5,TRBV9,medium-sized,ASSVGASTGNQPQH
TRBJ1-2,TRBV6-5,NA,ASSYSRNANYGYT
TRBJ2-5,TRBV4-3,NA,ASSQDLNRGETQY
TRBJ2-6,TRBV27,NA,ASRLQGGANVLT
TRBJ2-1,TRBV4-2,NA,ASSQVGSVDEQF
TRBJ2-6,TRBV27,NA,ASSSTGEPGANVLT
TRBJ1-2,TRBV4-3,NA,ASSQDRISAAVYGYT
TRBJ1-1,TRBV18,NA,ASSPQNTNTEAF
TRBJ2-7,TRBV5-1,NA,ASSLGGTAVYEQY
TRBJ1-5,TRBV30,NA,AWSVGLGQPQH
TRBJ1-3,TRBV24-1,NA,ATSPGTSRNTIY